The next 9 T cell receptor beta chains were all read from a single sample in a study of siplizumab effects on memory and regulatory T cells. The method was immunoSEQ multiplex PCR; TCRdb's version includes in-frame clones alone and lacks a portion of them. The sample records 90,000 to 120,000 clones, around 94% being singletons. The sample was Tregs sorted from blood. The receptors derive from a human donor in good health.

This chain joins TRBV7-3 and TRBJ2-2; no definite D call. Germline loops: CDR1 SGHTA, CDR2 FQGTGA. This CDR3 has 15 amino acids. V lost 5 bases and J lost 1, with 11 bases in between. This CDR3 reads CASSQGWGNTGELFF. The CDR3 DNA sequence: TGTGCCAGCAGCCAAGGGTGGGGGAACACCGGGGAGCTGTTTTTT.

This chain connects TRBV29-1 to TRBJ1-2; D unclear. The germline CDR1 and CDR2 sequences are SQVTM and ANQGSEA. V lost 3 bases, J lost 6 bases, and 11 bases lay in between. The CDR3 has 12 amino acids. The CDR3: CSVDEGWDGYTF. Here the CDR3 DNA reads TGCAGCGTTGATGAAGGGTGGGATGGCTACACCTTC. Full variable domain (missing parts from reference TRBV29-1 and TRBJ1-2): SAVISQKPSRDICQRGTSLTIQCQVDSQVTMMFWYRQQPGQSLTLIATANQGSEATYESGFVIDKFPISRPNLTFSTLTVSNMSPEDSSIYLCSVDEGWDGYTFGSGTRLTVV.

A word on this clone: The identical CDR3 is also encoded by other nucleotide sequences in the sample. CDR3 sequence: CASRKALDRDYEAFF. For the CDR3, the DNA is TGTGCCAGCAGGAAGGCACTGGACAGGGACTATGAAGCTTTCTTT. The gene calls are TRBV28 and TRBJ1-1, with 8 positions matching TRBD1. V lost 6 bases and J lost 7; bases outside the gene matches: 13. The CDR3 totals 15 residues. Germline values: CDR1 MDHEN, CDR2 SYDVKM.

V usage is TRBV5-1 and J usage is TRBJ2-2, with TRBD2 identical over 10 bases. The J segment lost 7 bases and the V segment lost 3 bases, leaving 24 bases of the junction unmatched. The germline gives CDR1 SGHRS, CDR2 YFSETQ. This CDR3 contains 21 residues. Here the CDR3 reads CASSSRFTPYKREGQIGELFF. The CDR3 DNA sequence: TGCGCCAGCAGCTCACGCTTCACCCCATACAAGCGGGAGGGCCAGATCGGGGAGCTGTTTTTT.

This clone was detected only once. CDR3 residues: CASSEHYSRYTF. As DNA, the CDR3 is TGCGCCAGCAGTGAGCATTACAGCCGCTACACCTTC. The rearrangement joins TRBV10-2 to TRBJ1-2, with D uncertain. Germline CDR1 WSHSY, CDR2 SAAADI. This CDR3 is built from 12 residues. With 2 bases removed from V and 9 bases from J, the gap between germline ends came to 10 bases.

This rearrangement joins TRBV19 to TRBJ2-1, with D possibly being TRBD1 or TRBD2 (7 bases each). Trimming left V 8 bases short and J 4 bases short, with 24 bases between. The CDR3 contains 17 residues. Germline V gene sequence: CDR1 LNHDA, CDR2 SQIVND (reference sequence). The CDR3 DNA follows: TGTGCCAGTCTTAGACAGGGAGCAGCGGGACCGTACAATGAGCAGTTCTTC. Encoded protein: CASLRQGAAGPYNEQFF.

The J gene is TRBJ2-1, the V gene TRBV7-3; D is perhaps TRBD1 or TRBD2 (5 bases each). The V end was cut by 5 bases, the J end by 9 bases, with 20 bases between. Germline-derived CDR1 and CDR2 are SGHTA and FQGTGA. The CDR3 extends over 15 amino acids. The CDR3 here is CASSKQPRGEGEQFF. The CDR3 DNA is TGTGCCAGCAGCAAACAACCTCGAGGGGAAGGTGAGCAGTTCTTC. Using reference TRBV7-3 and TRBJ2-1 for the parts outside the CDR3, the full variable domain is GAGVSQTPSNKVTEKGKYVELRCDPISGHTALYWYRQSLGQGPEFLIYFQGTGAADDSGLPNDRFFAVRPEGSVSTLKIQRTERGDSAVYLCASSKQPRGEGEQFFGPGTRLTVL.

This chain links TRBV28 with TRBJ2-7; D is perhaps TRBD1 or TRBD2 (6 bases each). V was trimmed by 6 bases and J by 6 bases, leaving 18 bases between them. This CDR3 contains 14 residues. CDR1 is MDHEN and CDR2 is SYDVKM in the germline V gene. This CDR3 is CASSRRQVGGEQYF. CDR3 bases: TGTGCCAGCAGCAGAAGACAGGTGGGGGGCGAGCAGTACTTC.

V and J are TRBV28 and TRBJ2-3, with D maybe TRBD2 (6 bases). This CDR3 comprises 14 residues. The V end was cut by 5 bases, the J end by 2 bases, with 11 bases between. CDR1 MDHEN and CDR2 SYDVKM come from the germline V gene. The CDR3 spells CASSGSGFTDTQYF. DNA for the CDR3: TGTGCCAGCAGTGGTAGCGGCTTCACAGATACGCAGTATTTT.